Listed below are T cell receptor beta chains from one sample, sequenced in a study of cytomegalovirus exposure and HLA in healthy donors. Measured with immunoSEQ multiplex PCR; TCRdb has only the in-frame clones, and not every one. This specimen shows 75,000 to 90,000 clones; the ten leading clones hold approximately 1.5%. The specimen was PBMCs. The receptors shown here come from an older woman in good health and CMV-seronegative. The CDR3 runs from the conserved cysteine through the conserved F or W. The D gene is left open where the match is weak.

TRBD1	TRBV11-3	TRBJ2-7	CASSRDRVSEQYF	TGTGCCAGCAGCCGGGACAGGGTAAGCGAGCAGTACTTC
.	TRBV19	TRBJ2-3	CASSTAGSSTDTQYF	TGTGCCAGTAGTACTGCGGGATCTAGCACAGATACGCAGTATTTT
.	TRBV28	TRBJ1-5	CASSTIRAQGLLAQHF	TGTGCCAGCAGTACTATCCGGGCACAGGGTCTGTTGGCCCAGCATTTT
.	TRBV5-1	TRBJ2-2	CATSPASAGNGELFF	TGCGCCACCTCCCCAGCTAGCGCAGGGAACGGGGAGCTGTTTTTT
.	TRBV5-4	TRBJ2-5	CASSLDTDLYQETQYF	TGTGCCAGCAGCTTGGACACAGATTTGTACCAAGAGACCCAGTACTTC
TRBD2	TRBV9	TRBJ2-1	CASSPRLAGGSGNEQFF	TGTGCCAGCAGCCCTAGACTAGCGGGAGGGTCGGGGAATGAGCAGTTCTTC
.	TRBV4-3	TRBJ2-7	CASSQDAGNPYEQYF	TGCGCCAGCAGCCAAGACGCGGGCAACCCCTACGAGCAGTACTTC
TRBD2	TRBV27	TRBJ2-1	CASSFKTISGGGFVDEQFF	TGTGCCAGCAGTTTCAAGACTATTAGCGGGGGCGGCTTCGTCGATGAGCAGTTCTTC
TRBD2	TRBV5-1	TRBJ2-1	CASSVSGLAGPVSYNEQFF	TGCGCCAGCAGCGTCTCGGGACTAGCGGGACCTGTCTCCTACAATGAGCAGTTCTTC
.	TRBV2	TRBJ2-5	CASSGNQETQYF	TGTGCCAGCAGCGGGAACCAAGAGACCCAGTACTTC
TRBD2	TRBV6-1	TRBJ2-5	CASSGVAGAETQYF	TGTGCCAGCAGTGGGGTAGCGGGAGCGGAGACCCAGTACTTC
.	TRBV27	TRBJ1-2	CASSLFGIVSSRLNGYTF	TGTGCCAGCAGTTTATTTGGTATTGTCAGCAGCCGACTGAATGGCTACACCTTC
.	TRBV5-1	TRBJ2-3	CASSLEGGTTVNTQYF	TGCGCCAGCAGCTTGGAGGGCGGGACGACAGTGAATACGCAGTATTTT
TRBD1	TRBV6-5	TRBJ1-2	CASSKGTGRYGYTF	TGTGCCAGCAGTAAGGGGACAGGGCGCTATGGCTACACCTTC
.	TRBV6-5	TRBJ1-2	CASSLQGWYGYTF	TGTGCCAGCAGTTTACAGGGCTGGTATGGCTACACCTTC
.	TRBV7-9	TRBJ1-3	CASSLTGSGNTIYF	TGTGCCAGCAGCTTAACCGGCTCTGGAAACACCATATATTTT